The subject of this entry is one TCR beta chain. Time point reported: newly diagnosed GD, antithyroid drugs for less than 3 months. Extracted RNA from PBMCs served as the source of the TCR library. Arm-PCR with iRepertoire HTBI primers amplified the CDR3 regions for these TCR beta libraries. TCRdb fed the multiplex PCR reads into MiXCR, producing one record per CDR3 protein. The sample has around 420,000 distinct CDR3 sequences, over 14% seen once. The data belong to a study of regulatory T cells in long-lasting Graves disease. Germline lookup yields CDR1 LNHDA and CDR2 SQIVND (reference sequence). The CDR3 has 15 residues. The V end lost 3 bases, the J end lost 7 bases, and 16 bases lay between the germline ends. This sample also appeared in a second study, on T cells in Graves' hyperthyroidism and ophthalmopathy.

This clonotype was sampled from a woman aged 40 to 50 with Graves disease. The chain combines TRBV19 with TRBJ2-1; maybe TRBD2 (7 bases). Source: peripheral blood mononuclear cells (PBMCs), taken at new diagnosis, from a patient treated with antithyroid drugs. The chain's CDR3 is CASSIIMGGRNEQFF. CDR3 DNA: TGTGCCAGTAGTATTATTATGGGGGGGCGGAATGAGCAGTTCTTC.